Here is one T cell receptor beta chain with its context. The antigen it recognizes is unknown. No base quality information exists; no much larger clone differs at one position. Using the deep immunoSEQ assay, multiplex PCR amplified TCR CDR3 regions from genomic DNA. Extracted genomic DNA from each cell subset was distributed evenly across all wells of several immunoSEQ 96-well plates, and each plate was treated as a replicate. For sorted subsets, each replicate PCR was loaded with 150 to 250 ng genomic DNA, equivalent to approximately 33,000 T cell genomes. Purified libraries were quantified with a Qubit 3.0 fluorometer, sized on a Bioanalyzer 2100, and re-quantified with the KAPA Library Quantification kit. Every immunoSEQ 96-well plate was sequenced on a dedicated single-read 150-cycle Illumina NextSeq 550 flow cell. The study's own analysis went as follows. Because only junctional sequences without quality scores were contained in the immunoSEQ output, filtering matching that applied to full-length reads could not be performed. To assign V/J genes and CDR3, sequences were annotated using PyIR, a Python wrapper for IgBLAST v1.9, with IMGT germline references. Any read was removed if the V/J assignment was weak (E-value above 1e-6), the CDR3 was missing, or the read contained stop codons, out-of-frame junctions, or ambiguous translated residues. V3J clonotypes were defined as sequences sharing an identical inferred V gene, J gene, and CDR3 amino acid sequence. Percentage overlap between repertoires was calculated by dividing the number of shared unique clonotypes by the size of the smaller repertoire. Richness of each repertoire was evaluated using RTK rarefaction, the Chao1 estimator, and Recon v2.1 estimates of unobserved clonotypes. For all TCRbeta clonotypes obtained by the gDNA method from several donors, generation probabilities were computed with OLGA. TCRdb limited this immuneACCESS table to in-frame rearrangements with V and J called. A share of clones is missing; checked studies link under half to unresolved V genes, and the rest is unexplained. V, J and clone size were drawn from that table, and D and trimming were deduced from the DNA. The sample table lists under 2.5 million clones, 85% to 95% of them with a count of one. In total, the top ten clones hold 0.3% to 0.4% of the sample.

The data stem from a study of shared clonotypes between healthy human individuals (dated by TCRdb to 2018 to 2021). Background on the whole study: A couple of women and a few men aged 18 to 49 years were included in the cohort. To increase sequencing depth and limit assay-specific biases, different laboratories used diverse techniques to prepare libraries and sequence TCR repertoires. To estimate repertoire size and how much clonotype sharing occurs between individuals, the study deeply sequenced the blood TCR repertoires of roughly 5 healthy adults. Per donor, three plates each were used for CD4 naive and CD4 memory, two for CD8 naive, and one for CD8 memory. Each donor's leukapheresis produced roughly between about 0.9 and 9.5 billion PBMCs.

General findings and caveats noted by the study authors: Pairwise subsampling led to the expectation that sequencing depth would affect the degree of clonotype sharing among donors. The genetic and exposure-history diversity represented was limited by the small number of donors. Only blood was sampled, and tissue TCR repertoires likely differ from those in blood. Across four donors, around 5.4% of naive CD4, more than 3% of naive CD8, 2.3% of memory CD4, and under 0.45% of memory CD8 clonotypes were shared. Incomplete sequencing was indicated by rarefaction of sorted-subset datasets, despite the large sequencing depth. Larger estimated clonotype richness was generally found for naive subsets than for memory subsets. Compared with non-shared clonotypes, clonotypes shared by all four sorted-subset donors had higher generation probabilities.

Sequences SGHKS (CDR1) and YYEKEE (CDR2) are obtained from the germline V gene (reference sequence). Deletion took 7 bases off V and 4 bases off J, with a span of 12 bases between the germline ends. Counted from cysteine to phenylalanine, this CDR3 has 13 amino acids. The CDR3 DNA has 39 bases and is translated from base 1. The donors were healthy, HIV-negative adults who had no recently reported acute infections or vaccinations. All donors were Caucasian adults living in Nashville, Tennessee, USA. CD4+ T cells were enriched by magnetic negative selection; naive cells were then positively selected on CD45RA, and the negative fraction formed the memory subset. Blood was obtained by leukapheresis, after which PBMCs were separated by Ficoll-Histopaque density gradient centrifugation and cryopreserved in liquid nitrogen vapor phase. Analytical flow cytometry was used to check the purity and quantity of every magnetically sorted T cell population. From each sorted fraction, genomic DNA was isolated and quantified by UV absorbance on a Nanodrop 2000c.

The rearrangement joined TRBV5-5 to TRBJ1-5; the D segment could be TRBD1, given 5 matching bases. The receptor's source is a man aged 18 to 30 in good health. Some clones in this sample may be carry-over from other donors' samples. The specimen was naive CD4+ T cells from PBMCs. The sample's cell subset or site label, in plain terms: CD45RA+ positively selected. This receptor has the CDR3 CASGLGENQPQHF. The nucleotide sequence reads as follows: TGTGCCAGCGGCCTGGGGGAGAATCAGCCCCAGCATTTT.